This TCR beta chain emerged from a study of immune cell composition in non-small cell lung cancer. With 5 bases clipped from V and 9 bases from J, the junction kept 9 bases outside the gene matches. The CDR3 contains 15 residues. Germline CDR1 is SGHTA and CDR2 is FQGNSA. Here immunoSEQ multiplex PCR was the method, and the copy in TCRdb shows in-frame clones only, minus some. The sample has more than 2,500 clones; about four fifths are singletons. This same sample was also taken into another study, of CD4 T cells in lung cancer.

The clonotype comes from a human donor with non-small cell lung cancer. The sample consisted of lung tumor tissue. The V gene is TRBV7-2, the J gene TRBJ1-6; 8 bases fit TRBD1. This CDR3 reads CASSPGQGYISPLHF. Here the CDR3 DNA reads TGTGCCAGCAGCCCCGGACAGGGTTACATTTCACCCCTCCACTTT. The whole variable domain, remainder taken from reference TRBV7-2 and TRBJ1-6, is GAGVSQSPSNKVTEKGKDVELRCDPISGHTALYWYRQSLGQGLEFLIYFQGNSAPDKSGLPSDRFSAERTGGSVSTLTIQRTQQEDSAVYLCASSPGQGYISPLHFGNGTRLTVT.